One T cell receptor beta chain is described in this entry. Measured with immunoSEQ multiplex PCR; TCRdb has only the in-frame clones, and not every one. The data contain about 30,000 clones, approximately 81% of them singletons. Patients were excluded for autoimmune disease history or systemic immunosuppression. CDR3 size: 14 residues. Germline V gives CDR1 SGHVS, CDR2 FQNEAQ. This record comes from a study of OX40 agonist ivuxolimab in advanced cancers. Overall study: Dose-escalation patients' cancers were hepatocellular carcinoma, melanoma, renal cell or head and neck cancer.

This receptor was obtained from an adult with an advanced solid tumor such as melanoma, head and neck, liver or kidney cancer. Material: CD4+ or CD8+ T cells sorted from blood, obtained in a trial of the OX40 agonist ivuxolimab. The gene calls are TRBV7-8 and TRBJ2-5; 7 bases fit TRBD1. TRBJ2-7 matches the DNA end more closely, so the J call is doubtful. CDR3 DNA: TGTGCCAGCACCCTATCCGGGACAGCCTACGAGCAGTACTTC. This sequence encodes CASTLSGTAYEQYF.